These T cell receptor beta chains were read from a single sample in a study of cytomegalovirus exposure and HLA in healthy donors. Repertoires were generated with immunoSEQ multiplex PCR, while TCRdb's copy carries only in-frame clones and drops some. The table has tens of thousands of clones, roughly 94% seen once; the top ten hold roughly 4.4%. Sequencing was carried out using PBMCs. The source is a man younger than 35 in good health and CMV-seropositive. CDR3s include the opening cysteine and the closing phenylalanine or tryptophan. D genes are given only for firm matches. The size entry is marked missing in some rows and otherwise reads once, few, many or a size class.

clone_size: NA
d_call: NA
j_call: TRBJ1-2
v_call: TRBV27
cdr3_aa: CASSLNRVGGYTF
cdr3_nt: TGTGCCAGCAGTTTAAACAGGGTCGGTGGCTACACCTTC

clone_size: NA
d_call: TRBD2
j_call: TRBJ2-1
v_call: TRBV19
cdr3_aa: CASSYGGSSVYNEQFF
cdr3_nt: TGTGCCAGTAGTTACGGGGGGTCTAGCGTCTACAATGAGCAGTTCTTC

clone_size: once
d_call: TRBD1
j_call: TRBJ2-1
v_call: TRBV6-1
cdr3_aa: CASTPGTGGNEQFF
cdr3_nt: TGTGCCAGCACCCCCGGGACAGGGGGCAATGAGCAGTTCTTC

clone_size: NA
d_call: TRBD2
j_call: TRBJ2-3
v_call: TRBV7-9
cdr3_aa: CASSSTLSGRNSDTQYF
cdr3_nt: TGTGCCAGCAGCTCAACCTTAAGCGGGAGAAATTCGGATACGCAGTATTTT

clone_size: NA
d_call: NA
j_call: TRBJ2-3
v_call: TRBV27
cdr3_aa: CASSPWAPTDTQYF
cdr3_nt: TGTGCCAGCAGCCCCTGGGCGCCGACAGATACGCAGTATTTT

clone_size: NA
d_call: TRBD2
j_call: TRBJ2-3
v_call: TRBV30
cdr3_aa: CAWTLAGGADTQYF
cdr3_nt: TGTGCCTGGACACTAGCGGGAGGGGCAGATACGCAGTATTTT

clone_size: NA
d_call: TRBD1
j_call: TRBJ2-3
v_call: TRBV27
cdr3_aa: CASRSLTGTGENTQYF
cdr3_nt: TGTGCCAGCAGATCACTGACCGGGACAGGGGAAAATACGCAGTATTTT

clone_size: NA
d_call: NA
j_call: TRBJ2-2
v_call: TRBV6-1
cdr3_aa: CASSAQGGISGELFF
cdr3_nt: TGTGCCAGCAGTGCACAGGGGGGGATTTCCGGGGAGCTGTTTTTT

clone_size: NA
d_call: NA
j_call: TRBJ1-6
v_call: TRBV13
cdr3_aa: CASSLKGQQNSPLHF
cdr3_nt: TGTGCCAGCAGCTTAAAAGGACAGCAAAATTCACCCCTCCACTTT

clone_size: NA
d_call: NA
j_call: TRBJ1-4
v_call: TRBV7-9
cdr3_aa: CASSSNSGGLDEKLFF
cdr3_nt: TGTGCCAGCAGCTCAAACTCCGGGGGGCTGGATGAAAAACTGTTTTTT

clone_size: NA
d_call: TRBD2
j_call: TRBJ2-1
v_call: TRBV30
cdr3_aa: CAWSERDGEQFF
cdr3_nt: TGTGCCTGGAGTGAGCGGGACGGTGAGCAGTTCTTC

clone_size: NA
d_call: TRBD2
j_call: TRBJ2-5
v_call: TRBV9
cdr3_aa: CASSVSSGGAWGETQYF
cdr3_nt: TGTGCCAGCAGCGTATCCAGCGGGGGGGCCTGGGGAGAGACCCAGTACTTC

clone_size: NA
d_call: NA
j_call: TRBJ1-1
v_call: TRBV6-5
cdr3_aa: CASSAQEDTEAFF
cdr3_nt: TGTGCCAGCAGCGCCCAGGAGGACACTGAAGCTTTCTTT

clone_size: NA
d_call: NA
j_call: TRBJ2-3
v_call: TRBV2
cdr3_aa: CASSENRRDTQYF
cdr3_nt: TGTGCCAGCAGTGAGAACAGGAGAGATACGCAGTATTTT

clone_size: NA
d_call: NA
j_call: TRBJ1-6
v_call: TRBV7-9
cdr3_aa: CASSSQGSPNSPLHF
cdr3_nt: TGTGCCAGCAGCTCTCAGGGGAGTCCCAATTCACCCCTCCACTTT

clone_size: NA
d_call: NA
j_call: TRBJ2-2
v_call: TRBV10-3
cdr3_aa: CAISVDRNTGELFF
cdr3_nt: TGTGCCATCAGCGTGGACAGGAACACCGGGGAGCTGTTTTTT

clone_size: once
d_call: TRBD1
j_call: TRBJ1-5
v_call: TRBV27
cdr3_aa: CASSSRQGANQPQHF
cdr3_nt: TGTGCCAGCAGTTCCCGACAGGGGGCGAATCAGCCCCAGCATTTT

clone_size: NA
d_call: TRBD1
j_call: TRBJ2-2
v_call: TRBV5-6
cdr3_aa: CASSLGQGVTGELFF
cdr3_nt: TGTGCCAGCAGCTTGGGGCAGGGGGTAACCGGGGAGCTGTTTTTT

clone_size: NA
d_call: TRBD1
j_call: TRBJ2-7
v_call: TRBV5-5
cdr3_aa: CASSSPGQGRSYEQYF
cdr3_nt: TGTGCCAGCAGCTCACCGGGACAGGGACGCTCCTACGAGCAGTACTTC

clone_size: NA
d_call: TRBD1
j_call: TRBJ1-5
v_call: TRBV28
cdr3_aa: CASSLFKRQGFSPQHF
cdr3_nt: TGTGCCAGCAGTTTATTCAAAAGACAGGGATTTTCGCCCCAGCATTTT

clone_size: NA
d_call: NA
j_call: TRBJ2-2
v_call: TRBV10-1
cdr3_aa: CASRPGLNTGELFF
cdr3_nt: TGCGCCAGCAGACCGGGACTTAACACCGGGGAGCTGTTTTTT

clone_size: NA
d_call: TRBD2
j_call: TRBJ2-3
v_call: TRBV7-3
cdr3_aa: CASSSNPGLAGGLADTQYF
cdr3_nt: TGTGCCAGCAGCTCAAACCCCGGCCTAGCGGGGGGGCTCGCAGATACGCAGTATTTT

clone_size: NA
d_call: TRBD2
j_call: TRBJ2-1
v_call: TRBV12-5
cdr3_aa: CASGLGGTSGVSYNEQFF
cdr3_nt: TGTGCTAGTGGTTTGGGAGGGACTAGCGGGGTCTCCTACAATGAGCAGTTCTTC